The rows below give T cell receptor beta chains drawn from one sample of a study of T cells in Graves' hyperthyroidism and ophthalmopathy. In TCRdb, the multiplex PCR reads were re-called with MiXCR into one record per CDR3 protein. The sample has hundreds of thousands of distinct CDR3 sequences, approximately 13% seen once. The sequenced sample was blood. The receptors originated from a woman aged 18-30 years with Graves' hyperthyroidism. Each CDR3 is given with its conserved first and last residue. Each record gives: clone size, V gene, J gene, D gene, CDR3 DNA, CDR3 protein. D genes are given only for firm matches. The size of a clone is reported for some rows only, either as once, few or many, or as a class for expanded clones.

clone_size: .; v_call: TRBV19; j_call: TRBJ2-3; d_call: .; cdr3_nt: TGTGCCAGTAGTATCTCGGACACAGATACGCAGTATTTT; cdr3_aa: CASSISDTDTQYF
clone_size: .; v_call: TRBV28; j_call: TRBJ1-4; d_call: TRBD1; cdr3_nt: TGTGCCAGCAACCCGGGACAGCTTAGTGAAAAACTGTTTTTT; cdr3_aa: CASNPGQLSEKLFF
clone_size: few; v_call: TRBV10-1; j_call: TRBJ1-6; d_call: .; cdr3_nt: TGCGCCAGCAGTGATGGGACGGTCAATTCACCCCTCCACTTT; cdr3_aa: CASSDGTVNSPLHF
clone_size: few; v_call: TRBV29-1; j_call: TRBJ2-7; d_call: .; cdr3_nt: TGCAGCGTTGACCAGGGGCACGAGCAGTACTTC; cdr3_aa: CSVDQGHEQYF
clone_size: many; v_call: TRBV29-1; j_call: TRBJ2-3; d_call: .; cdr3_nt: TGCAGCGTTGAACGCCAAGATACGCAGTATTTT; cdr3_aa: CSVERQDTQYF
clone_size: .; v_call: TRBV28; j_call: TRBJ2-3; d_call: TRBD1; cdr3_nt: TGTGCCAGCACCTTGACAGGGTTAGATACGCAGTATTTT; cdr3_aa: CASTLTGLDTQYF
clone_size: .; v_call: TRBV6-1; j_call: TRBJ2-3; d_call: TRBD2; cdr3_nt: TGTGCCAGCAGTTCACAACCGGGACTAGCGGGGGGGCTGCAAGATACGCAGTATTTT; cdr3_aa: CASSSQPGLAGGLQDTQYF
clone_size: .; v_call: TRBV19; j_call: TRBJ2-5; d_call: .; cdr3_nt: TGTGCCAGTAGTCCTACCGGGGTTAAAGAGACCCAGTACTTC; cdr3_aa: CASSPTGVKETQYF
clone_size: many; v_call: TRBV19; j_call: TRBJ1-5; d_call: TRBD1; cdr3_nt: TGTGCCAGTAGCCCTCGACAGGGGGCCGGCAATCAGCCCCAGCATTTT; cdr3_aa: CASSPRQGAGNQPQHF
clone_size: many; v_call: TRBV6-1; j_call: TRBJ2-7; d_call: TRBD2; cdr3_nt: TGTGCCAGCAGTGAAAGACTAGCGGGCTACGAGCAGTACTTC; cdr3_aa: CASSERLAGYEQYF
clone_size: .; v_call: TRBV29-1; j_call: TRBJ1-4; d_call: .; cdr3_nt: TGCAGCGTTCTTCATCGTTGGGGTGAAAAACTGTTTTTT; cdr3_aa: CSVLHRWGEKLFF
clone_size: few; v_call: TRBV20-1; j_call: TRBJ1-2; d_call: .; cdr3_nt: TGCAGTGCTCCCAGACCCTCCGACAGGAAAAGGATCTACACCTTC; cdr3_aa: CSAPRPSDRKRIYTF
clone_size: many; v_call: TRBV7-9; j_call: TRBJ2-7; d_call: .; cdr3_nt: TGTGCCAGCAGCTCCTCAGGGAATCAGGACGAGCAGTACTTC; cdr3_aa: CASSSSGNQDEQYF
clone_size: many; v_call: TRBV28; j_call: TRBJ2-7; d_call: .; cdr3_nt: TGTGCCAGCAGTTCAAACTCCGGGAGACCGCGGCAGTACTTC; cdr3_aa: CASSSNSGRPRQYF
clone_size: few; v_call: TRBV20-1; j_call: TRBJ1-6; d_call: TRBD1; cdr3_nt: TGCAGTGCTAGAGATCTCTACGGGACAGGGGCCTCACCCCTCCACTTT; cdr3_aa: CSARDLYGTGASPLHF
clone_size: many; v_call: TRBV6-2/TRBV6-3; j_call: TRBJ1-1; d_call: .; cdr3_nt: TGTGCCAGCAGTTACTTGGGGCAGGGGAACACTGAAGCTTTCTTT; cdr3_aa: CASSYLGQGNTEAFF
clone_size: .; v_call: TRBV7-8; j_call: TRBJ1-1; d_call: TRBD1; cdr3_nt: TGTGCCAGCAGCTCCCAGGGACAGGGGGCGCGGAACACTGAAGCTTTCTTT; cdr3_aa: CASSSQGQGARNTEAFF
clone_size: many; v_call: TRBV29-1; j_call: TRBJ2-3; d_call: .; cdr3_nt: TGCAGCGTTGCGATAAGCACAGATACGCAGTATTTT; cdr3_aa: CSVAISTDTQYF
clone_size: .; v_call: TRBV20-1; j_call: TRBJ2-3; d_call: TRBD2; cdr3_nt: TGCAGTGCCAGTCCGGCGGGGGGGCGAGGCACAGATACGCAGTATTTT; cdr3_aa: CSASPAGGRGTDTQYF
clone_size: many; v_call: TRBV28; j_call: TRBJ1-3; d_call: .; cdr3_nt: TGTGCCAGCAGTTTTGGCAGGCTCCATGGAAACACCATATATTTT; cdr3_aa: CASSFGRLHGNTIYF
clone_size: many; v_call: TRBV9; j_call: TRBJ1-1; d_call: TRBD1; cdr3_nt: TGTGCCAGCAGCAGAGAGGCAGGGGGGAACACTGAAGCTTTCTTT; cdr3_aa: CASSREAGGNTEAFF
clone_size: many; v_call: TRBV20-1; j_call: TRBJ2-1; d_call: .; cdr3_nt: TGCAGTGCTAGCAGATTCTACAATGAGCAGTTCTTC; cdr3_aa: CSASRFYNEQFF
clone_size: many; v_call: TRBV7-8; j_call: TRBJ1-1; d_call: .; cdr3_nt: TGTGCCAGCAGCCTACTGAAGGGCACTGAAGCTTTCTTT; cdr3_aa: CASSLLKGTEAFF
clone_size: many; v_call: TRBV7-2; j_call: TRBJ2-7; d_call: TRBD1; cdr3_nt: TGTGCCAGCAGCTACGGACAGGGTGTAGTGTACGAGCAGTACTTC; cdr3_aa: CASSYGQGVVYEQYF
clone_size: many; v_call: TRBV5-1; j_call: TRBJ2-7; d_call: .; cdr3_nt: TGCGCCAGCAGCCCCCTGGAGCTGGGGGCGGGATACGAGCAGTACTTC; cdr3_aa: CASSPLELGAGYEQYF
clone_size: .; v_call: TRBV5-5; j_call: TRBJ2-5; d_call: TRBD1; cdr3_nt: TGTGCCAGCAGCGCCCTACAGGGGATGGAGACCCAGTACTTC; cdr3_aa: CASSALQGMETQYF
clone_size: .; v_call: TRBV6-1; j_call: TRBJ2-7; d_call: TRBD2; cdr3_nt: TGTGCCAGCAGTAATTATTTAGCGGGTGGGACCGACGAGCAGTACTTC; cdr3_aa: CASSNYLAGGTDEQYF
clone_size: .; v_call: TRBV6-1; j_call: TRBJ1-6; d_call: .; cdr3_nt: TGTGCCAGCGCGATTATCTCCTATAATTCACCCCTCCACTTT; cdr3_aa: CASAIISYNSPLHF
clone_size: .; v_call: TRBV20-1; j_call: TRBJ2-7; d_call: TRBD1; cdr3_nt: TGCAGTGCTAGTGGAGGGACAGGGAGCACCTACGAGCAGTACTTC; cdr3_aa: CSASGGTGSTYEQYF
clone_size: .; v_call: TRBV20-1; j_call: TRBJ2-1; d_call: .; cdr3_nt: TGCAGTGCCCGCGGGGTGGGGCTGGGTAATGAGCAGTTCTTC; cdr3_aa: CSARGVGLGNEQFF
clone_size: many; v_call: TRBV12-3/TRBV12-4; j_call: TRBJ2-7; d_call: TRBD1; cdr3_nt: TGTGCCAGCGGTCGACAGGGCTACGAGCAGTACTTC; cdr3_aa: CASGRQGYEQYF
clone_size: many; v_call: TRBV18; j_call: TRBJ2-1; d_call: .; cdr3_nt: TGTGCCAGCTCACCGGTGACTTACAATGAGCAGTTCTTC; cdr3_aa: CASSPVTYNEQFF
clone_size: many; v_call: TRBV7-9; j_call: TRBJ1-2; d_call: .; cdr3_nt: TGTGCCAGCAGCTCTACAGACAGGTTTGCTGGCTACACCTTC; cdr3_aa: CASSSTDRFAGYTF
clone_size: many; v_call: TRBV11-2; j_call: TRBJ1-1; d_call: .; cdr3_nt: TGTGCCAGCAGCTTAGCCATCACTGAAGCTTTCTTT; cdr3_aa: CASSLAITEAFF
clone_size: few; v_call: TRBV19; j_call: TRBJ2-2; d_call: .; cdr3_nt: TGTGCCAGTAGTATACAGGGAACCGGGGAGCTGTTTTTT; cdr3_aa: CASSIQGTGELFF
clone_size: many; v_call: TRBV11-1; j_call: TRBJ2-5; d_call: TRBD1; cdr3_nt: TGTGCCAGCAGCTTCACAGGGGGAGCGGAGACCCAGTACTTC; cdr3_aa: CASSFTGGAETQYF
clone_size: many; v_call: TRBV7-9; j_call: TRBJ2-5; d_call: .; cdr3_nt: TGTGCCAGCAGCTTACTGATAGGTTCTCAAGAGACCCAGTACTTC; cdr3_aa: CASSLLIGSQETQYF
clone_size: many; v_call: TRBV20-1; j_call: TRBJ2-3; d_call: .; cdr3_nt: TGCAGTGCTAGTCCTAGGGCAAGGGGCACAGATACGCAGTATTTT; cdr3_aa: CSASPRARGTDTQYF
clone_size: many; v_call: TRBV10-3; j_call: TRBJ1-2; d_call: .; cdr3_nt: TGTGCCATCAGTGGAGAAGGGATCTATGGCTACACCTTC; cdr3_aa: CAISGEGIYGYTF
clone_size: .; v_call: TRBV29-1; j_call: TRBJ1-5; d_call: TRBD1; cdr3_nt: TGCAGCGTCGGGGACAGGGGGGTCAATCAGCCCCAGCATTTT; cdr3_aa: CSVGDRGVNQPQHF
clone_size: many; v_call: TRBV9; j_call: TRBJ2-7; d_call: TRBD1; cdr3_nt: TGTGCCAGCAGTCTCACAGGGGCATCTCCGGAGCAGTACTTC; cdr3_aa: CASSLTGASPEQYF
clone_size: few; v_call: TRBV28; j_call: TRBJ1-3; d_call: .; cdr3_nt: TGTGCCAGCAGTTCCGCCGGGACGGAAAACACCATATATTTT; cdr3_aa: CASSSAGTENTIYF
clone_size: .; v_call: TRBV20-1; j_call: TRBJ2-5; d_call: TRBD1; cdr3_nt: TGCAGTGCCCCGGGACAGGGGGAGACCCAGTACTTC; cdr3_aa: CSAPGQGETQYF
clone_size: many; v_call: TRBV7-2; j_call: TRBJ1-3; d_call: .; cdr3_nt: TGTGCCAGCAGCCGAGACACTAGCTCTGGAAACACCATATATTTT; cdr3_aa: CASSRDTSSGNTIYF
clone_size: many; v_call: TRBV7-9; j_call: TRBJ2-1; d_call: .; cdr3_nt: TGTGCCAGCAGCCCGATGGGGGCCTACAATGAGCAGTTCTTC; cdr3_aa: CASSPMGAYNEQFF